A single sample is the source of the 22 T cell receptor beta chains below, sequenced in a study of identical twins. TCRdb analysed the 5' RACE reads with MiXCR anew, one entry per CDR3 protein. This sample carries 420,000 or so distinct CDR3 sequences, 18% of them seen once, and the ten largest clones take roughly 12%. The specimen sequenced was naive T cells sorted from blood. The receptors were gathered from a man in his fifties in good health.

This clonotype was found many times. This chain connects TRBV6-2 or TRBV6-3 to TRBJ2-7; D may match TRBD1 or TRBD2 (5 bases each). The germline V gene has CDR1 MNHEY and CDR2 SVGEGT. The CDR3 covers 13 residues. Trimming removed 6 bases from V and 12 bases from J, with 21 bases in between. The CDR3 protein is CASSLPGTQGRYF. The CDR3 nucleotides are TGTGCCAGCAGCCTCCCGGGGACCCAAGGAAGGTACTTC.

The V and J genes are TRBV6-5 and TRBJ1-1; D ambiguous. CDR1 and CDR2 (germline): MNHEY, SVGAGI. The CDR3 runs 13 residues. Trimming left V 1 base short and J 4 bases short, with 7 bases between. CDR3 coding DNA: TGTGCCAGCAGTTACTTACTGGGCACTGAAGCTTTCTTT. Translation gives CASSYLLGTEAFF.

The rearrangement joins TRBV5-1 to TRBJ2-5, with D perhaps assigned TRBD1 or TRBD2 (7 bases each). Trimming left V 3 bases short and J 5 bases short, with 17 bases between. This CDR3 has 15 residues. The germline gives CDR1 SGHRS, CDR2 YFSETQ. This CDR3 is CASSYQGGPEETQYF. The CDR3 DNA sequence: TGCGCCAGCAGCTACCAGGGGGGGCCTGAGGAGACCCAGTACTTC.

This rearrangement joins TRBV6-1 to TRBJ2-1; 8 nucleotides match TRBD1. V lost 6 bases and J lost 8; bases outside the gene matches: 12. CDR1 MNHNS and CDR2 SASEGT come from the germline V gene. The length of the CDR3 is 15 residues. For the CDR3, the DNA is TGTGCCAGCAGATCCCAGGGGGCGGCCAGAGATGAGCAGTTCTTC. It specifies CASRSQGAARDEQFF.

This clonotype showed up just once. CDR3 nucleotide sequence: TGCAGCGTTGAAGGTGGAGGGGCGAAGACCCAGTACTTC. Its protein product is CSVEGGGAKTQYF. The chain uses TRBV29-1 and TRBJ2-5; TRBD2 might be the D (6 bases). Germline loops: CDR1 SQVTM, CDR2 ANQGSEA. Trimming shortened V by 1 base and J by 6 bases, and 12 bases separated the two germline ends. CDR3 length: 13 residues.

In its sample, this clonotype was seen many times. The chain employs TRBV7-2 and TRBJ2-7; 10 nucleotides line up with TRBD2. This CDR3 is 16 amino acids long. V shed 1 base and J 4 bases; nucleotides not matched to a gene: 7. Per the germline V gene, CDR1 is SGHTA and CDR2 is FQGNSA. The CDR3 loop reads CASSLGSGGARYEQYF. The CDR3 DNA reads as TGTGCCAGCAGCTTAGGGAGCGGGGGGGCTAGGTACGAGCAGTACTTC. Drawing the rest from reference TRBV7-2 and TRBJ2-7, the complete variable domain is GAGVSQSPSNKVTEKGKDVELRCDPISGHTALYWYRQSLGQGLEFLIYFQGNSAPDKSGLPSDRFSAERTGGSVSTLTIQRTQQEDSAVYLCASSLGSGGARYEQYFGPGTRLTVT.

The chain has TRBV6-5 and TRBJ2-3, with 9 bases matching TRBD2. Germline V CDR1 and CDR2: MNHEY, SVGAGI. J lost 3 bases, V lost 0 bases, and 4 bases had no gene match. This CDR3 comprises 16 residues. DNA for the CDR3: TGTGCCAGCAGTTACTCGATTCTAGCGGGAACAGATACGCAGTATTTT. It is translated as CASSYSILAGTDTQYF.

The chain carries TRBV7-8 and TRBJ2-3; 7 bases fit TRBD2. Trimming took 9 bases from V and 0 from J; bases not matched to a gene: 6. Germline V gene sequence: CDR1 SGHVS, CDR2 FQNEAQ. The CDR3 has 14 amino acids. CDR3 sequence reads: CASNREASTDTQYF. CDR3 coding DNA: TGTGCCAGTAACCGGGAGGCTAGCACAGATACGCAGTATTTT.

The chain joins TRBV12-3 or TRBV12-4 to TRBJ2-3; the match to TRBD2 covers 14 bases. After removal of 5 bases from V and 5 bases from J, the junction contained 6 bases not matched to a gene. This CDR3 has 16 amino acids. CDR3 residues: CASSTRLAGGRDTQYF. The CDR3 DNA reads as TGTGCCAGCAGTACCCGACTAGCGGGGGGGCGAGATACGCAGTATTTT.

In its sample, this clonotype was seen many times. The V gene is TRBV28, the J gene TRBJ1-5, with D perhaps matching TRBD1 (6 bases). The V gene lost 6 bases and the J gene lost 2 bases, with 17 bases spanning the gap. The CDR3 consists of 16 residues. The germline V gene has CDR1 MDHEN and CDR2 SYDVKM. The CDR3, as DNA: TGTGCCAGCAGCCTAAACAGGGTGGGGGGCAATCAGCCCCAGCATTTT. The encoded protein is CASSLNRVGGNQPQHF.

The chain recombines TRBV6-5 with TRBJ2-7; 13 bases agree with TRBD2. CDR3 length equals 19 residues. Germline values: CDR1 MNHEY, CDR2 SVGAGI. The junction had 15 bases not matched to a gene; V was cut back by 4 bases and J by 3 bases. The CDR3 DNA follows: TGTGCCAGCAGTTCCTACCTGACTAGCGGGAGGTTTCGGAGCTACGAGCAGTACTTC. It translates to CASSSYLTSGRFRSYEQYF.

This clonotype was found a few times. The chain is built from TRBV4-2 and TRBJ2-3; 10 bases are a match to TRBD1. The V and J ends lost 0 bases and 2 bases, in that order; junction bases with no gene match: 5. CDR3 length equals 17 residues. Looked up from germline, CDR1 is LGHNA and CDR2 is YNFKEQ. The CDR3 is CASSQEVGTGATDTQYF. The CDR3 region has the DNA TGTGCCAGCAGCCAAGAGGTCGGGACAGGGGCCACAGATACGCAGTATTTT.

The rearrangement uses TRBV9 and TRBJ1-2; D remains ambiguous. In germline, CDR1 is SGDLS, CDR2 YYNGEE. The CDR3 extends over 14 amino acids. V was pared by 4 bases and J by 2 bases, with 12 bases between. CDR3: CASSPGAQNYGYTF. As DNA, the CDR3 is TGTGCCAGCAGCCCCGGCGCGCAGAACTATGGCTACACCTTC.

This clonotype was observed at least ten times. In DNA form, the CDR3 reads TGTGCCAGCAGTCAGCGGGAGGTGCTCTACGAGCAGTACTTC. It codes for CASSQREVLYEQYF. The chain combines TRBV12-3 or TRBV12-4 with TRBJ2-7, with 9 bases that match TRBD2. Trimming took 5 bases from V and 3 from J; bases not matched to a gene: 5. This CDR3 contains 14 residues.

This clonotype was seen at least ten times. The rearrangement uses TRBV2 and TRBJ2-7, with 7 bases aligning to TRBD1. The CDR3 contains 13 residues. Germline CDR1 reads SNHLY; CDR2 reads FYNNEI. The J segment lost 6 bases and the V segment lost 6 bases, leaving 8 bases of the junction unmatched. The CDR3 region is CASRGDSGLEQYF. CDR3 sequence (DNA): TGTGCCAGCAGGGGGGACAGTGGTCTCGAGCAGTACTTC.

The V call is TRBV29-1, the J call TRBJ2-3; unclear D gene. V was clipped by 3 bases and J by 0 bases, with 10 bases between them. The length of the CDR3 is 14 residues. Germline V gives CDR1 SQVTM, CDR2 ANQGSEA. The CDR3 is CSVDRQVSTDTQYF. CDR3 sequence (DNA): TGCAGCGTTGATAGGCAGGTTAGCACAGATACGCAGTATTTT.

This clonotype was seen only a few times. This chain links TRBV5-1 with TRBJ2-3, with 9 bases aligning to TRBD1. Trimming at V came to 4 bases and at J to 0 bases, leaving 6 bases not matched to a gene. Germline V lookup: CDR1 SGHRS, CDR2 YFSETQ. This CDR3 contains 16 residues. The CDR3 nucleotides read TGCGCCAGCAGCACACAGGGGGCAGCAAGCACAGATACGCAGTATTTT. Its protein product is CASSTQGAASTDTQYF.

The chain employs TRBV20-1 and TRBJ2-5, with 9 nucleotides matching TRBD1. V shed 2 bases and J 5 bases; nucleotides not matched to a gene: 6. This CDR3 has 14 residues. Germline V lookup: CDR1 DFQATT, CDR2 SNEGSKA (reference sequence). The CDR3 sequence is CSARNYRGRETQYF. Here the CDR3 DNA reads TGCAGTGCTAGAAATTACAGGGGGCGGGAGACCCAGTACTTC.

At least ten counts were recorded for this clonotype. J is TRBJ2-3 and V is TRBV7-2, with 11 bases lining up with TRBD2. In germline, CDR1 is SGHTA, CDR2 FQGNSA. V lost 5 bases and J lost 5; bases outside the gene matches: 6. The CDR3 consists of 15 residues. CDR3 in amino acids: CASSLSGRAIDTQYF. The CDR3 DNA reads as TGTGCCAGCAGCCTTAGCGGGAGGGCCATAGATACGCAGTATTTT.

The chain combines TRBV6-5 with TRBJ2-3; 7 bases are shared with TRBD1. With 5 bases clipped from V and 2 bases from J, the junction kept 10 bases outside the gene matches. The CDR3 totals 16 residues. Germline CDR1 MNHEY, CDR2 SVGAGI. The CDR3, as DNA: TGTGCCAGCAGTACCGACAGGGTTGGGACCACAGATACGCAGTATTTT. As protein: CASSTDRVGTTDTQYF.

This rearrangement joins TRBV7-8 to TRBJ2-5, with a weak D call TRBD2 (6 bases). The V end lost 5 bases, the J end lost 5 bases, and 15 bases lay between the germline ends. The germline gives CDR1 SGHVS, CDR2 FQNEAQ. The CDR3 sequence is 14 residues long. CDR3 nucleotide sequence: TGTGCCAGCAGCCTAATCGCGGGGCAGGAGACCCAGTACTTC. Amino acid sequence: CASSLIAGQETQYF.

V usage is TRBV29-1 and J usage is TRBJ2-5; D not resolved. Trimming stripped 7 bases from V and 3 bases from J, with 24 bases between. Germline V gene lookup returns CDR1 SQVTM and CDR2 ANQGSEA. This CDR3 region has 16 residues. The CDR3 protein is CSAGLFGVGFEETQYF. The DNA of the CDR3 is TGCAGCGCCGGGTTATTTGGAGTAGGGTTTGAAGAGACCCAGTACTTC. The full variable domain, with the rest looked up from reference TRBV29-1 and TRBJ2-5, is SAVISQKPSRDICQRGTSLTIQCQVDSQVTMMFWYRQQPGQSLTLIATANQGSEATYESGFVIDKFPISRPNLTFSTLTVSNMSPEDSSIYLCSAGLFGVGFEETQYFGPGTRLLVL.